The rows below give T cell receptor beta chains drawn from one sample of a study of cytomegalovirus exposure and HLA in healthy donors. Only in-frame clones appear in the TCRdb table, and some are missing; sequencing was by immunoSEQ multiplex PCR. The sample lists over 150,000 clones, around 84% occurring once. The source material was PBMCs. The receptors here all came from a human donor in good health. Both conserved end residues are part of each CDR3. The D gene is left open where the match is weak. A row's size may be missing; if present it is once, few, many or a size class.

d_call: TRBD2
j_call: TRBJ2-3
clone_size: .
v_call: TRBV5-6
cdr3_nt: TGTGCCAGCAGCTCGGCGGGGGGCACAGATACGCAGTATTTT
cdr3_aa: CASSSAGGTDTQYF

d_call: TRBD1
j_call: TRBJ1-3
clone_size: .
v_call: TRBV28
cdr3_nt: TGTGCCACCACCCGCCAGGGGGCCTCTGGAAACACCATATATTTT
cdr3_aa: CATTRQGASGNTIYF

d_call: TRBD2
j_call: TRBJ2-7
clone_size: .
v_call: TRBV4-2
cdr3_nt: TGTGCCAGCAGCCAAGGAATAGCGGGAGGCTACGAGCAGTACTTC
cdr3_aa: CASSQGIAGGYEQYF

d_call: .
j_call: TRBJ1-1
clone_size: .
v_call: TRBV13
cdr3_nt: TGTGCCAGCAGCTTAGTCGGGGTCGTGAACACTGAAGCTTTCTTT
cdr3_aa: CASSLVGVVNTEAFF

d_call: .
j_call: TRBJ2-1
clone_size: .
v_call: TRBV28
cdr3_nt: TGTGCCAGCAGTCTCGGACTTACCTACAATGAGCAGTTCTTC
cdr3_aa: CASSLGLTYNEQFF

d_call: TRBD1
j_call: TRBJ2-7
clone_size: once
v_call: TRBV6-6
cdr3_nt: TGTGCCAGCACCCACCCGACAGGGCTAAGCTCCTACGAGCAGTACTTC
cdr3_aa: CASTHPTGLSSYEQYF

d_call: .
j_call: TRBJ1-4
clone_size: .
v_call: TRBV2
cdr3_nt: TGTGCCAGCCGGTCCCGGGGGGAAATTGGTGAAAAACTGTTTTTT
cdr3_aa: CASRSRGEIGEKLFF

d_call: TRBD2
j_call: TRBJ2-3
clone_size: many
v_call: TRBV6-1
cdr3_nt: TGTGCCAGCAGTGAATTCCTAGCGGGGGGGCCAGATACGCAGTATTTT
cdr3_aa: CASSEFLAGGPDTQYF

d_call: .
j_call: TRBJ2-7
clone_size: .
v_call: TRBV7-2
cdr3_nt: TGTGCCAGCAGCTTAGAATGGGCCACGACCTACGAGCAGTACTTC
cdr3_aa: CASSLEWATTYEQYF

d_call: .
j_call: TRBJ2-6
clone_size: .
v_call: TRBV28
cdr3_nt: TGTGCCAGCAGGCGCTCTGGGGCCAACGTCCTGACTTTC
cdr3_aa: CASRRSGANVLTF

d_call: .
j_call: TRBJ2-3
clone_size: .
v_call: TRBV9
cdr3_nt: TGTGCCAGCAGCGTTTACTCGATCACAGATACGCAGTATTTT
cdr3_aa: CASSVYSITDTQYF

d_call: .
j_call: TRBJ2-1
clone_size: .
v_call: TRBV20-1
cdr3_nt: TGCAGTGCTAACCCCGACTCGCAGTTCTTC
cdr3_aa: CSANPDSQFF

d_call: TRBD2
j_call: TRBJ2-3
clone_size: .
v_call: TRBV11-3
cdr3_nt: TGTGCCAGCAGCTTAGGCCTAGCGGGGCTCACAGATACGCAGTATTTT
cdr3_aa: CASSLGLAGLTDTQYF

d_call: TRBD1
j_call: TRBJ2-3
clone_size: .
v_call: TRBV19
cdr3_nt: TGTGCCAGTAGGCCCGGGACAGGGGGCCCAGATACGCAGTATTTT
cdr3_aa: CASRPGTGGPDTQYF

d_call: .
j_call: TRBJ1-5
clone_size: once
v_call: TRBV6-1
cdr3_nt: TGTGCCAGCAGTGAAGACGACTATCGACGGCCCCAGCATTTT
cdr3_aa: CASSEDDYRRPQHF

d_call: TRBD1
j_call: TRBJ2-7
clone_size: many
v_call: TRBV6-6
cdr3_nt: TGTGCCAGCACCAAGGACAGGGGAACGTACGAGCAGTACTTC
cdr3_aa: CASTKDRGTYEQYF

d_call: .
j_call: TRBJ1-5
clone_size: .
v_call: TRBV12-5
cdr3_nt: TGTGCTAGTGGACCTCCCGGGGTTAGCAATCAGCCCCAGCATTTT
cdr3_aa: CASGPPGVSNQPQHF

d_call: TRBD2
j_call: TRBJ2-1
clone_size: few
v_call: TRBV7-9
cdr3_nt: TGTGCCAGGCAGTGGGGACTAGCGGATTATGAGCAGTTCTTC
cdr3_aa: CARQWGLADYEQFF

d_call: .
j_call: TRBJ1-2
clone_size: .
v_call: TRBV7-2
cdr3_nt: TGTGCCAGCAGCTTAGTGGGGGGAAATCCGTCTGGCTACACCTTC
cdr3_aa: CASSLVGGNPSGYTF

d_call: .
j_call: TRBJ1-4
clone_size: few
v_call: TRBV6-1
cdr3_nt: TGTGCCAGCAGATCAGGGGTTTGGGAAAAACTGTTTTTT
cdr3_aa: CASRSGVWEKLFF

d_call: .
j_call: TRBJ1-1
clone_size: .
v_call: TRBV19
cdr3_nt: TGTGCCAGTAGTGAGGCGGGAACTGAAGCTTTCTTT
cdr3_aa: CASSEAGTEAFF

d_call: .
j_call: TRBJ2-5
clone_size: .
v_call: TRBV29-1
cdr3_nt: TGCAGCGTTGGAGGGGGATTGGAGACCCAGTACTTC
cdr3_aa: CSVGGGLETQYF

d_call: TRBD2
j_call: TRBJ2-7
clone_size: .
v_call: TRBV7-8
cdr3_nt: TGTGCCAGCAGCCAATTCTATAGCGGGAGCGGCACCTACGAGCAGTACTTC
cdr3_aa: CASSQFYSGSGTYEQYF

d_call: .
j_call: TRBJ1-2
clone_size: many
v_call: TRBV30
cdr3_nt: TGTGCCTGGAGTGTCCCGACAGTCTTCTATGGCTACACCTTC
cdr3_aa: CAWSVPTVFYGYTF

d_call: TRBD2
j_call: TRBJ2-7
clone_size: .
v_call: TRBV9
cdr3_nt: TGTGCCAGCAGCGTAGAACCTGTGGCGGGGGGGACCTACTACGAGCAGTACTTC
cdr3_aa: CASSVEPVAGGTYYEQYF

d_call: .
j_call: TRBJ2-2
clone_size: .
v_call: TRBV9
cdr3_nt: TGTGCCAGCAGCGTCGGCTCAGCGTCGAACACCGGGGAGCTGTTTTTT
cdr3_aa: CASSVGSASNTGELFF

d_call: TRBD1
j_call: TRBJ1-1
clone_size: once
v_call: TRBV18
cdr3_nt: TGTGCCAGCTCACGAACAGGGGGCACTGAAGCTTTCTTT
cdr3_aa: CASSRTGGTEAFF

d_call: TRBD1
j_call: TRBJ2-7
clone_size: .
v_call: TRBV5-4
cdr3_nt: TGTGCCAGCAGCCACCGACAGGGGACTCCCTACGAGCAGTACTTC
cdr3_aa: CASSHRQGTPYEQYF

d_call: TRBD1
j_call: TRBJ1-4
clone_size: once
v_call: TRBV27
cdr3_nt: TGTGCCAGCAGCATGGGACAGGGGGCCCTTAATGAAAAACTGTTTTTT
cdr3_aa: CASSMGQGALNEKLFF

d_call: .
j_call: TRBJ1-2
clone_size: .
v_call: TRBV6-1
cdr3_nt: TGTGCCAGCAGTGAAGCCCCCACTAACTATGGCTACACCTTC
cdr3_aa: CASSEAPTNYGYTF

d_call: TRBD1
j_call: TRBJ1-1
clone_size: .
v_call: TRBV6-5
cdr3_nt: TGTGCCAGCACCGTACAGGGGGCAAGAGACACTGAAGCTTTCTTT
cdr3_aa: CASTVQGARDTEAFF

d_call: .
j_call: TRBJ1-4
clone_size: few
v_call: TRBV7-9
cdr3_nt: TGTGCCAGCAGCTTAGGGCTTTTCGAAAAACTGTTTTTT
cdr3_aa: CASSLGLFEKLFF

d_call: .
j_call: TRBJ2-1
clone_size: .
v_call: TRBV11-3
cdr3_nt: TGTGCCAGCAGCTTAGGCAGCGGGTCCCATGAGCAGTTCTTC
cdr3_aa: CASSLGSGSHEQFF

d_call: .
j_call: TRBJ2-7
clone_size: .
v_call: TRBV27
cdr3_nt: TGTGCCAGCAGTTTCAGGCGGGCGGGGATGACCTACGAGCAGTACTTC
cdr3_aa: CASSFRRAGMTYEQYF

d_call: TRBD2
j_call: TRBJ2-5
clone_size: few
v_call: TRBV7-9
cdr3_nt: TGTGCCAGCAGCGAAAGGACTAGCGGGGAAGAGACCCAGTACTTC
cdr3_aa: CASSERTSGEETQYF

d_call: TRBD2
j_call: TRBJ2-3
clone_size: once
v_call: TRBV27
cdr3_nt: TGTGCCAGCAATCCTCTAGCGGGAGGAGGGGGTAGCACAGATACGCAGTATTTT
cdr3_aa: CASNPLAGGGGSTDTQYF

d_call: .
j_call: TRBJ2-7
clone_size: .
v_call: TRBV9
cdr3_nt: TGTGCCAGCTGGATCGGGAGCTCCTACGAGCAGTACTTC
cdr3_aa: CASWIGSSYEQYF

d_call: TRBD1
j_call: TRBJ1-3
clone_size: .
v_call: TRBV27
cdr3_nt: TGTGCCAGCAGGGGACAGGGCATAAACACCATATATTTT
cdr3_aa: CASRGQGINTIYF

d_call: .
j_call: TRBJ2-4
clone_size: .
v_call: TRBV4-3
cdr3_nt: TGCGCCAGCAGCCAAGAGTTAGTGTATGTAGCCAAAAACATTCAGTACTTC
cdr3_aa: CASSQELVYVAKNIQYF

d_call: TRBD1
j_call: TRBJ2-7
clone_size: .
v_call: TRBV9
cdr3_nt: TGTGCCAGCAGCGTAGGACTTTCGGGACAGAACTACGAGCAGTACTTC
cdr3_aa: CASSVGLSGQNYEQYF

d_call: .
j_call: TRBJ2-7
clone_size: .
v_call: TRBV7-3
cdr3_nt: TGTGCCAGCAGCTTAAACCGGGGATACGAGCAGTACTTC
cdr3_aa: CASSLNRGYEQYF

d_call: .
j_call: TRBJ1-2
clone_size: once
v_call: TRBV6-5
cdr3_nt: TGTGCCAGCAGTTACGGTAGCAAGGGGCGGGGAGGTGGCTACACCTTC
cdr3_aa: CASSYGSKGRGGGYTF

d_call: .
j_call: TRBJ2-2
clone_size: .
v_call: TRBV5-1
cdr3_nt: TGCGCCAGCAGCTTTGGGGCCCCAACCGGGGAGCTGTTTTTT
cdr3_aa: CASSFGAPTGELFF

d_call: .
j_call: TRBJ1-1
clone_size: .
v_call: TRBV7-8
cdr3_nt: TGTGCCAGCAGCTCGCAACAGGGTTTGCAAGCTTTCTTT
cdr3_aa: CASSSQQGLQAFF

d_call: .
j_call: TRBJ2-7
clone_size: .
v_call: TRBV28
cdr3_nt: TGTGCCAGCTCTAGACCACCAAGCTCCTACGAGCAGTACTTC
cdr3_aa: CASSRPPSSYEQYF

d_call: TRBD1
j_call: TRBJ2-1
clone_size: .
v_call: TRBV27
cdr3_nt: TGTGCCAGCAGTTTACCTACCGGGACAGGGTACAATGAGCAGTTCTTC
cdr3_aa: CASSLPTGTGYNEQFF

d_call: .
j_call: TRBJ1-2
clone_size: .
v_call: TRBV19
cdr3_nt: TGTGCCAGTAGTATGGGTACCGGGGGGATCCCGATCTATGGCTACACCTTC
cdr3_aa: CASSMGTGGIPIYGYTF

d_call: .
j_call: TRBJ1-3
clone_size: .
v_call: TRBV7-6
cdr3_nt: TGTGCCAGCAGCTTAGAGATCCCTGGGAGCTCTGGAAACACCATATATTTT
cdr3_aa: CASSLEIPGSSGNTIYF

d_call: TRBD2
j_call: TRBJ2-1
clone_size: .
v_call: TRBV11-2
cdr3_nt: TGTGCCAGCAGCCCAATGACTAGCGGGAGTGGTAATGAGCAGTTCTTC
cdr3_aa: CASSPMTSGSGNEQFF

d_call: .
j_call: TRBJ1-6
clone_size: .
v_call: TRBV5-1
cdr3_nt: TGCGCCAGCAGCTGGACAGACAATAATTCACCCCTCCACTTT
cdr3_aa: CASSWTDNNSPLHF

d_call: .
j_call: TRBJ2-1
clone_size: .
v_call: TRBV7-3
cdr3_nt: TGTGCCAGCAGCTTACGGAGGGGCAATGAGCAGTTCTTC
cdr3_aa: CASSLRRGNEQFF

d_call: TRBD1
j_call: TRBJ1-2
clone_size: .
v_call: TRBV28
cdr3_nt: TGTGCCAGCAGTTCCCAAAGGACAGGGGGCGCGGACTATGGCTACACCTTC
cdr3_aa: CASSSQRTGGADYGYTF

d_call: .
j_call: TRBJ1-1
clone_size: once
v_call: TRBV10-1
cdr3_nt: TGCGCCAGCAGTGAGTCGGGACAAGACACTGAAGCTTTCTTT
cdr3_aa: CASSESGQDTEAFF

d_call: .
j_call: TRBJ1-1
clone_size: once
v_call: TRBV4-1
cdr3_nt: TGCGCCAGCAGCTATCCGGGGGTCCTCACTGAAGCTTTCTTT
cdr3_aa: CASSYPGVLTEAFF